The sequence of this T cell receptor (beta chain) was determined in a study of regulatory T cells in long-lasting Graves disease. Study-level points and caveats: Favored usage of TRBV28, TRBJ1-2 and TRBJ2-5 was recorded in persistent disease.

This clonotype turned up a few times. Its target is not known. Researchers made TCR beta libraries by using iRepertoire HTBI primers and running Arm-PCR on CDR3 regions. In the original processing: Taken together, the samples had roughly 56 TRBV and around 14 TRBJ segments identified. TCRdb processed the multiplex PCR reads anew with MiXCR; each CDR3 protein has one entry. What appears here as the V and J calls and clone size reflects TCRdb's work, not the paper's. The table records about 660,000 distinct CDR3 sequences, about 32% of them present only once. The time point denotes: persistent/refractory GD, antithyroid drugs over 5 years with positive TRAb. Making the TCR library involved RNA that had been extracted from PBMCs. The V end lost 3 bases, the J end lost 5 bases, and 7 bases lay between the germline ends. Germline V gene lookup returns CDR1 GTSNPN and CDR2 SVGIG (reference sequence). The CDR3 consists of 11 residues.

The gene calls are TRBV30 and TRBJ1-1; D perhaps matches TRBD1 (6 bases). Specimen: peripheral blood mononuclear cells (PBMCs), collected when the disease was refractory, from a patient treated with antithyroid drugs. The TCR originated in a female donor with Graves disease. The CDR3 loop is CAWRQGTEAFF. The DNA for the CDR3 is TGTGCCTGGAGACAGGGAACTGAAGCTTTCTTT.